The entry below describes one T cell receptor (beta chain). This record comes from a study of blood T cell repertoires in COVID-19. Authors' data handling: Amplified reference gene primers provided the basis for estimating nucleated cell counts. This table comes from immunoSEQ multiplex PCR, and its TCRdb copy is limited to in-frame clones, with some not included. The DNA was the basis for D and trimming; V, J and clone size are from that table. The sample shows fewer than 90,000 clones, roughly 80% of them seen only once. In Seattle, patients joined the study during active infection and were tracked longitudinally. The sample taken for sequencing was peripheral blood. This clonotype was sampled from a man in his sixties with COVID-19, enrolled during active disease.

CDR3 sequence (DNA): TGTGCCAGTAGTCCCCGACAGGGGAATGAAAAACTGTTTTTT. This translates into CASSPRQGNEKLFF. V gene TRBV19 combines with J gene TRBJ1-4, with 8 nucleotides matching TRBD1. This CDR3 region has 14 residues. The V gene's germline CDR1 is LNHDA and CDR2 SQIVND (reference sequence). V lost 5 bases, J lost 5 bases, and 4 bases stayed unmatched.